The 15 T cell receptor beta chains below all came from one sample that was sequenced in a study of regulatory T cells in long-lasting Graves disease. Arm-PCR of CDR3 regions and iRepertoire HTBI primers were used to build TCR beta libraries. MiXCR, applied by TCRdb to the multiplex PCR reads, yields one record per CDR3 protein. The sample has about 660,000 distinct CDR3 sequences; about 32% are singletons. The time point is: persistent/refractory GD, antithyroid drugs over 5 years with positive TRAb. The TCR library used RNA extracted from PBMCs. The material was peripheral blood mononuclear cells (PBMCs), obtained when the disease was refractory, from a patient treated with antithyroid drugs. The receptors shown here come from a female donor with Graves disease.

J is TRBJ2-3 and V is TRBV2; 8 positions agree with TRBD1. Looked up from germline, CDR1 is SNHLY and CDR2 is FYNNEI. The J segment lost 5 bases and the V segment lost 2 bases, leaving 6 bases of the junction unmatched. The CDR3 is 15 amino acids. Here the CDR3 reads CASSEQGAIRDTQYF. Here the CDR3 DNA reads TGTGCCAGCAGTGAACAGGGGGCTATCAGAGATACGCAGTATTTT.

The V gene is TRBV6-1, the J gene TRBJ1-2; 9 bases align to TRBD1. Looked up from germline, CDR1 is MNHNS and CDR2 is SASEGT. The CDR3 extends over 14 amino acids. With 2 bases clipped from V and 6 bases from J, the junction kept 4 bases outside the gene matches. The CDR3 DNA is TGTGCCAGCAGTGAATTGGGACAGGGAGATGGCTACACCTTC. It codes for CASSELGQGDGYTF.

This clonotype occurred a few times. This chain connects TRBV28 to TRBJ1-5, with D unclear. The CDR3 loop spans 16 amino acids. Trimming stripped 5 bases from V and 4 bases from J, with 18 bases between. Per the germline V gene, CDR1 is MDHEN and CDR2 is SYDVKM. The CDR3 protein is CASSLAAGIGNQPQHF. The DNA of the CDR3 is TGTGCCAGCAGTCTGGCGGCCGGGATCGGAAATCAGCCCCAGCATTTT.

This chain links TRBV2 with TRBJ2-7; TRBD1 aligns across 8 bases. The CDR3 sequence is 17 residues long. After removal of 6 bases from V and 1 base from J, the junction contained 14 bases not matched to a gene. Germline loops: CDR1 SNHLY, CDR2 FYNNEI. CDR3 coding DNA: TGTGCCAGCAGCCAAGCCTCCCAGGACAGGGTGTCCTACGAGCAGTACTTC. Translating it yields CASSQASQDRVSYEQYF.

J is TRBJ2-5 and V is TRBV7-6; 10 nucleotides align to TRBD2. The CDR3 is 16 amino acids. J gave up 5 bases and V 1 base, and 7 bases lay outside the gene matches. Germline CDR1 SGHVS, CDR2 FNYEAQ. The CDR3 is CASSLGSSGSFETQYF. The CDR3 DNA is TGTGCCAGCAGCTTAGGCTCTAGCGGGAGTTTCGAGACCCAGTACTTC. The full variable domain, its missing parts supplied by reference TRBV7-6 and TRBJ2-5, is GAGVSQSPRYKVTKRGQDVALRCDPISGHVSLYWYRQALGQGPEFLTYFNYEAQQDKSGLPNDRFSAERPEGSISTLTIQRTEQRDSAMYRCASSLGSSGSFETQYFGPGTRLLVL.

This rearrangement joins TRBV6-2 or TRBV6-3 to TRBJ2-7; D not certain. Germline lookup yields CDR1 MNHEY and CDR2 SVGEGT. This CDR3 spans 16 amino acids. The V and J ends lost 5 bases and 1 base respectively, with 18 bases between them. DNA for the CDR3: TGTGCCAGCAGTGAATTGGGCGGTCTGGTTTCCTACGAGCAGTACTTC. Translating gives CASSELGGLVSYEQYF.

This clonotype was counted many times. This rearrangement joins TRBV28 to TRBJ1-5; D gene uncertain. The CDR3 totals 14 residues. Trimming stripped 6 bases from V and 3 bases from J, with 12 bases between. Germline values: CDR1 MDHEN, CDR2 SYDVKM. The CDR3 loop reads CASSEGRNNQPQHF. CDR3 DNA sequence: TGTGCCAGCAGCGAAGGGAGAAACAATCAGCCCCAGCATTTT.

Ten or more counts support this clonotype. This sequence joins TRBV10-3 and TRBJ2-7; D remains ambiguous. Trimming pared 3 bases from V and 5 bases from J, leaving 11 bases between. CDR1 is ENHRY and CDR2 is SYGVKD in the germline V gene. The CDR3 extends over 13 amino acids. In DNA, the CDR3 is TGTGCCATCAGTGAACACTTGAGGCACGAGCAGTACTTC. Protein: CAISEHLRHEQYF.

In this sample, this clonotype turned up a few times. The rearrangement joins TRBV7-9 to TRBJ1-5, with D tentatively TRBD1 (6 bases). The V gene lost 1 base and the J gene lost 3 bases, with 13 bases spanning the gap. CDR3 length equals 16 residues. Looked up from germline, CDR1 is SEHNR and CDR2 is FQNEAQ (reference sequence). The CDR3 here is CASSLVGASLNQPQHF. CDR3 in DNA: TGTGCCAGCAGCTTAGTGGGGGCCTCGCTCAATCAGCCCCAGCATTTT.

The chain recombines TRBV30 with TRBJ2-7; possibly TRBD1 for D (6 bases). The CDR3 sequence is 13 residues long. The germline V gene encodes CDR1 GTSNPN and CDR2 SVGIG (reference sequence). In DNA, the CDR3 is TGTGCTGGGGACGCAGGGGCCTCCTACGAGCAGTACTTC. Translating gives CAGDAGASYEQYF. Looking up the rest from reference TRBV30 and TRBJ2-7 gives the full variable domain: SQTIHQWPATLVQPVGSPLSLECTVEGTSNPNLYWYRQAAGRGLQLLFYSVGIGQISSEVPQNLSASRPQDRQFILSSKKLLLSDSGFYLCAGDAGASYEQYFGPGTRLTVT.

On this clonotype: The conserved phenylalanine or tryptophan normally closing the CDR3 is absent here, so this likely arose from a read error. The V and J genes are TRBV7-2 and TRBJ2-2; D is possibly TRBD1 (7 bases). Trimming took off 1 base at V and 3 bases at J, with 12 bases between the two ends. Looked up from germline, CDR1 is SGHTA and CDR2 is FQGNSA. The CDR3 spans 16 residues. CDR3 in amino acids: CASSLVSRGDTGELFS. CDR3 sequence (DNA): TGTGCCAGCAGCTTAGTTTCCAGGGGGGACACCGGGGAGCTGTTTTCT.

This clonotype appeared a single time. This rearrangement joins TRBV13 to TRBJ2-7; no clear D. Per germline, CDR1 PRHDT and CDR2 FYEKMQ (reference sequence). This CDR3 has 13 residues. Trimming shortened V by 5 bases and J by 3 bases, and 11 bases separated the two germline ends. The CDR3 nucleotides read TGTGCCAGCAGCCCCGAAGCAAACTACGAGCAGTACTTC. It codes for CASSPEANYEQYF.

This clonotype was observed a handful of times. The chain joins TRBV14 to TRBJ2-5; 10 bases align to TRBD2. V shed 3 bases, J shed 2 bases, and the junction held 3 bases outside the gene matches. The germline V gene has CDR1 SGHDN and CDR2 FVKESK. This CDR3 has 15 amino acids. The CDR3 sequence is CASSQSLAGQETQYF. CDR3 nucleotides: TGTGCCAGCAGCCAGTCACTAGCGGGGCAAGAGACCCAGTACTTC.

This clonotype was counted between two and nine times. The chain is built from TRBV2 and TRBJ2-7; tentative D call: TRBD1 (6 bases). Germline CDR1 is SNHLY and CDR2 is FYNNEI. The V end lost 6 bases, the J end lost 1 base, and 13 bases lay between the germline ends. CDR3 length: 14 amino acids. The CDR3 loop reads CASRGQLESYEQYF. In DNA form, the CDR3 reads TGTGCCAGCAGAGGACAGCTTGAGTCCTACGAGCAGTACTTC.

This clonotype has just a few counts. The V and J genes are TRBV6-2 or TRBV6-3 and TRBJ2-7; 7 positions match TRBD1. The CDR3 extends over 14 amino acids. J was trimmed by 4 bases and V by 4 bases; bases with no gene match: 7. Germline CDR1 MNHEY, CDR2 SVGEGT. The CDR3 spells CASSSGQRGYEQYF. CDR3 nucleotide sequence: TGTGCCAGCAGTTCGGGACAGCGAGGATACGAGCAGTACTTC.